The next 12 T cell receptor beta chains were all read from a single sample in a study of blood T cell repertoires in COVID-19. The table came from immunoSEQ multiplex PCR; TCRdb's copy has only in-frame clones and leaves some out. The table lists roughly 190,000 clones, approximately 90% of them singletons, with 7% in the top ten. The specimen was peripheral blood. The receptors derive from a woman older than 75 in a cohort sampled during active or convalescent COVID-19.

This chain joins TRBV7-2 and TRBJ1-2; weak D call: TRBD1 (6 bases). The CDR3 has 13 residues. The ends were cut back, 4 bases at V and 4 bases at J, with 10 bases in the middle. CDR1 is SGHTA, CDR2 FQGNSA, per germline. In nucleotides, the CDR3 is TGTGCCAGCAGCTCGGACAGCCTCTATGGCTACACCTTC. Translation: CASSSDSLYGYTF. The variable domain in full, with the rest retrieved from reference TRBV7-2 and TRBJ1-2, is GAGVSQSPSNKVTEKGKDVELRCDPISGHTALYWYRQSLGQGLEFLIYFQGNSAPDKSGLPSDRFSAERTGGSVSTLTIQRTQQEDSAVYLCASSSDSLYGYTFGSGTRLTVV.

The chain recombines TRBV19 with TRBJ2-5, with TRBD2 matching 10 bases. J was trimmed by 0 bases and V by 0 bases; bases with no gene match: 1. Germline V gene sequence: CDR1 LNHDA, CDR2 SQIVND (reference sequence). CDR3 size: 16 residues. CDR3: CASSIETSGYQETQYF. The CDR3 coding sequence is TGTGCCAGTAGTATAGAGACTAGCGGGTACCAAGAGACCCAGTACTTC.

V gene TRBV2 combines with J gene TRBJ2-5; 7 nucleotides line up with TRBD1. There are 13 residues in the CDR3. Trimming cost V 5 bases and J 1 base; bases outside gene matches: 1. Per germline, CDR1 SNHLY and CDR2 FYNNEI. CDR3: CASSRDSQETQYF. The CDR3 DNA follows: TGTGCCAGCAGTAGGGACAGCCAAGAGACCCAGTACTTC.

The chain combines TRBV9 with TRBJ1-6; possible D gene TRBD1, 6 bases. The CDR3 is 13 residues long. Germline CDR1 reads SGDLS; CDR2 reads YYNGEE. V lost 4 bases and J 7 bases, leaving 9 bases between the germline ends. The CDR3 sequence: CASSLQGNSPLHF. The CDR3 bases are TGTGCCAGCAGCCTCCAGGGGAATTCACCCCTCCACTTT.

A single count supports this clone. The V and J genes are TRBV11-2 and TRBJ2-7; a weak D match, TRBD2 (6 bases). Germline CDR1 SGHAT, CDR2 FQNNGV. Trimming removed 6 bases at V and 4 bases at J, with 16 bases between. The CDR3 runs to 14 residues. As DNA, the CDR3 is TGTGCCAGCAGACGTGTCGGGGGAGGATACGAGCAGTACTTC. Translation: CASRRVGGGYEQYF. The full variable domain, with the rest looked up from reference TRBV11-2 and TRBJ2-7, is EAGVAQSPRYKIIEKRQSVAFWCNPISGHATLYWYQQILGQGPKLLIQFQNNGVVDDSQLPKDRFSAERLKGVDSTLKIQPAKLEDSAVYLCASRRVGGGYEQYFGPGTRLTVT.

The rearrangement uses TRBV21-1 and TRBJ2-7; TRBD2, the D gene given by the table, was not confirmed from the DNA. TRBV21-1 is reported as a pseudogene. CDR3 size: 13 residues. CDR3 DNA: TGTGCCAGCAGCAAAGGGACTTCCTACGAGCAGTACGTC. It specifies CASSKGTSYEQYV.

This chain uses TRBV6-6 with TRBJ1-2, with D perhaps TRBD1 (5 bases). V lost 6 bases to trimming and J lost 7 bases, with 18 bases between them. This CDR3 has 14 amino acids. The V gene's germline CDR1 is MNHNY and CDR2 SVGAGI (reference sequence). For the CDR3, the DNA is TGTGCCAGCAGCCAGTCAGTGAGGGGAGGTGGCTACACCTTC. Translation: CASSQSVRGGGYTF.

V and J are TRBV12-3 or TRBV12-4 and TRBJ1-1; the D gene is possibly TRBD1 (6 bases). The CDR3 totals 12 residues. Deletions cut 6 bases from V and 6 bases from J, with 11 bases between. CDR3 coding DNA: TGTGCCAGCAGCCGGGGGGGCCCTGAAGCTTTCTTT. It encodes CASSRGGPEAFF.

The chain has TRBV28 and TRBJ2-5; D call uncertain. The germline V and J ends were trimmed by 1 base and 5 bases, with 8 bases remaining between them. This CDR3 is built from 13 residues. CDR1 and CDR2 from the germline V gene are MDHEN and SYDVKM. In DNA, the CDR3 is TGTGCCAGCAGTTTATCCCCCAGGGAGACCCAGTACTTC. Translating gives CASSLSPRETQYF.

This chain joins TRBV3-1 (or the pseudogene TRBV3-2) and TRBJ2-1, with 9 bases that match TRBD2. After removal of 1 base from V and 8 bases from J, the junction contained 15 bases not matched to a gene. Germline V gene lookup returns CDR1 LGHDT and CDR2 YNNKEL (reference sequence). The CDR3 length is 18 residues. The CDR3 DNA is TGTGCCAGCAGCCAAGGGACTTCAACCGGGACTAGCACTGATGAGCAGTTCTTC. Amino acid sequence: CASSQGTSTGTSTDEQFF.

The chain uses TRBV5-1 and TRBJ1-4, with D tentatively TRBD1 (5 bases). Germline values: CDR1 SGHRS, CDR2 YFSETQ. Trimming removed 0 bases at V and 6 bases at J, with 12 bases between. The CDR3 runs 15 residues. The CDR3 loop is CASSLEQGQYEKLFF. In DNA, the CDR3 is TGCGCCAGCAGCTTGGAGCAGGGTCAGTATGAAAAACTGTTTTTT.

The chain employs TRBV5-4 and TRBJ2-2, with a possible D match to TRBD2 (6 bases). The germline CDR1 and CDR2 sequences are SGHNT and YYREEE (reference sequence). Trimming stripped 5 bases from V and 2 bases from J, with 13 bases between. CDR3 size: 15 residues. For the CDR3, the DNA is TGTGCCAGCAGTCGGGACTTTAAAAACACCGGGGAGCTGTTTTTT. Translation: CASSRDFKNTGELFF.